A single T cell receptor beta chain is shown here with its context. Source study methods: Estimation of nucleated cell counts relied on the amplification of reference gene primers. TCRdb's table, derived via immunoSEQ multiplex PCR, lists solely in-frame clones and lacks some. The V and J calls and the clone size are those of that table, but D and trimming were determined from the DNA. The data show roughly 100,000 clones, 80% to 85% seen once. The data derive from a study of blood T cell repertoires in COVID-19. Trimming removed 3 bases at V and 5 bases at J, with 17 bases between. Germline CDR1 reads KGHSH; CDR2 reads LQKENI. The CDR3 length is 16 residues.

The receptor comes from a woman aged 80 or over with active or convalescent COVID-19. Specimen: peripheral blood. The genes are TRBV18 and TRBJ2-1; the D gene is possibly TRBD2 (6 bases). Here the CDR3 DNA reads TGTGCCAGCTCACCGATAGGGACTCCCAATCACAATGAGCAGTTCTTC. It is translated as CASSPIGTPNHNEQFF.